Listed here are 8 T cell receptor beta chains from one sample, sequenced in a study of blood T cell repertoires in COVID-19. Measured with immunoSEQ multiplex PCR; TCRdb has only the in-frame clones, and not every one. The data hold 85,000 to 120,000 clones, with more than 75% observed a single time. The sample comprised peripheral blood. These receptors originate from a man between 50 and 59 years old with active or convalescent COVID-19.

V usage is TRBV27 and J usage is TRBJ2-3, with D perhaps matching TRBD1 (5 bases). Trimming stripped 3 bases from V and 2 bases from J, with 9 bases between. CDR1 is MNHEY and CDR2 is SMNVEV in the germline V gene (reference sequence). The CDR3 extends over 14 amino acids. The CDR3 coding sequence is TGTGCCAGCAGTTTTACAGGAGCCACAGATACGCAGTATTTT. Protein sequence: CASSFTGATDTQYF.

The V and J genes are TRBV16 and TRBJ2-5, with D perhaps matching TRBD1 (5 bases). Trimming pared 2 bases from V and 4 bases from J, leaving 11 bases between. This CDR3 is 14 amino acids long. CDR1 is KGHSY and CDR2 is FQNENV in the germline V gene. CDR3: CASSQVRRGETQYF. The CDR3 DNA reads as TGTGCCAGCAGCCAAGTTCGTAGGGGAGAGACCCAGTACTTC.

J is TRBJ2-7 and V is TRBV7-2; 9 nucleotides align to TRBD2. Germline lookup yields CDR1 SGHTA and CDR2 FQGNSA. The CDR3 sequence is 15 residues long. Trimming at V came to 6 bases and at J to 4 bases, leaving 10 bases not matched to a gene. This CDR3 is CASSKGASGVYEQYF. CDR3 nucleotide sequence: TGTGCCAGCAGTAAGGGGGCTAGCGGGGTTTACGAGCAGTACTTC. The complete variable domain, with remaining parts taken from reference TRBV7-2 and TRBJ2-7, reads GAGVSQSPSNKVTEKGKDVELRCDPISGHTALYWYRQSLGQGLEFLIYFQGNSAPDKSGLPSDRFSAERTGGSVSTLTIQRTQQEDSAVYLCASSKGASGVYEQYFGPGTRLTVT.

V and J are TRBV4-1 and TRBJ2-1, with D maybe TRBD1 (6 bases). V shed 4 bases and J shed 12 bases, with 13 bases lying between them. This CDR3 has 12 residues. The V gene's germline CDR1 is MGHRA and CDR2 YSYEKL. CDR3 nucleotides: TGCGCCAGCAGCCTCCGGACAGAGCGGCAGTTCTTC. Its protein product is CASSLRTERQFF.

CDR3 nucleotide sequence: TGTGCCAGCAGTGTCGAGGGTACCGGGGAGCTGTTTTTT. Amino acid sequence: CASSVEGTGELFF. The chain is built from TRBV2 and TRBJ2-2; D might be TRBD2 (5 bases). Trimming shortened V by 4 bases and J by 5 bases, and 8 bases separated the two germline ends. The CDR3 is 13 amino acids. Germline CDR1 is SNHLY and CDR2 is FYNNEI.

The V call is TRBV2, the J call TRBJ2-5; D is perhaps TRBD2 (5 bases). Germline V lookup: CDR1 SNHLY, CDR2 FYNNEI. This CDR3 is built from 13 residues. Trimming shortened V by 5 bases and J by 7 bases, and 14 bases separated the two germline ends. The CDR3 loop is CASSTVEEGTQYF. As DNA, the CDR3 is TGTGCCAGCAGTACAGTGGAGGAAGGGACCCAGTACTTC.

This clone has only a few counts. The chain uses TRBV7-9 and TRBJ2-7, with a weak D call TRBD1 (6 bases). CDR3 length: 18 residues. V was pared by 5 bases and J by 5 bases, with 28 bases between. Germline CDR1 and CDR2: SEHNR and FQNEAQ (reference sequence). The CDR3 DNA reads as TGTGCCAGCAGCCGAAGCACTAACAGGGAATTGCTCCTGAACGAGCAGTACTTC. The encoded protein is CASSRSTNRELLLNEQYF.

The chain joins TRBV28 to TRBJ1-2; TRBD1 matches 7 bases. After removal of 6 bases from V and 2 bases from J, the junction contained 9 bases not matched to a gene. Germline loops: CDR1 MDHEN, CDR2 SYDVKM. The CDR3 loop spans 15 amino acids. The CDR3 coding sequence is TGTGCCAGCAGGTCACAGGGGAGGATGAACTATGGCTACACCTTC. Protein product: CASRSQGRMNYGYTF.